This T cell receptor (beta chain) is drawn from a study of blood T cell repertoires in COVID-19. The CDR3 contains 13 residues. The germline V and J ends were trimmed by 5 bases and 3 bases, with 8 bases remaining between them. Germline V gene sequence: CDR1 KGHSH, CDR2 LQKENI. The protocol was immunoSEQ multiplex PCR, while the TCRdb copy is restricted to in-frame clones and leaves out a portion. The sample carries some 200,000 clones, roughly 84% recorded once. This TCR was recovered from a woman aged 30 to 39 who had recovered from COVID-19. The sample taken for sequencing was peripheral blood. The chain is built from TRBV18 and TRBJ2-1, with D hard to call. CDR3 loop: CASSVLVYNEQFF. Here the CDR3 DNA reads TGTGCCAGCTCAGTATTAGTCTACAATGAGCAGTTCTTC.